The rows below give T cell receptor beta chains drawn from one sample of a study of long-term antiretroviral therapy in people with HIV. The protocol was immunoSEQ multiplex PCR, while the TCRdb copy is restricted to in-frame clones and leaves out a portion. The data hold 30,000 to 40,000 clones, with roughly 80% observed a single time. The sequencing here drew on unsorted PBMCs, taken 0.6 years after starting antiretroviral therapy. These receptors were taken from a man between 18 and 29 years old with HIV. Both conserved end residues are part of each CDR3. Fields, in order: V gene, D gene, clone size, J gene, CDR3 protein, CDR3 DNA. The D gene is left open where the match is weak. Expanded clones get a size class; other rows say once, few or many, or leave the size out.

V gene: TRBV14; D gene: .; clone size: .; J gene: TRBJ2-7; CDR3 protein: CASSQESRLLAEQYF; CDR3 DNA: TGTGCCAGCAGCCAAGAATCCAGACTTTTAGCCGAGCAGTACTTC
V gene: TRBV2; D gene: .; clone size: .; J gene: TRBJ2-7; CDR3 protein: CASRLGQESSYEQYF; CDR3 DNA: TGTGCCAGCAGGTTGGGACAAGAGAGCTCCTACGAGCAGTACTTC
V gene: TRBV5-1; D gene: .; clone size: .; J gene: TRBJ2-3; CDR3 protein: CASSLAGVRREADTQYF; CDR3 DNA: TGCGCCAGCAGCTTGGCCGGGGTGCGGAGAGAAGCAGATACGCAGTATTTT
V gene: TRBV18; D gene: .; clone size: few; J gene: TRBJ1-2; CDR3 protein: CASSPTGPGDGYTF; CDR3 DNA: TGTGCCAGCTCACCAACGGGTCCAGGCGATGGCTACACCTTC
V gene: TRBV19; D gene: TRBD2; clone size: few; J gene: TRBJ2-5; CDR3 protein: CASSPWTSGLGQETQYF; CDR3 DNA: TGTGCCAGTAGTCCCTGGACTAGCGGACTGGGCCAAGAGACCCAGTACTTC
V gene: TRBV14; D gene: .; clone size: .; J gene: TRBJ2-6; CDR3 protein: CASSRAIPGANVLTF; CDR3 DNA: TGTGCCAGCAGCCGGGCAATCCCTGGGGCCAACGTCCTGACTTTC
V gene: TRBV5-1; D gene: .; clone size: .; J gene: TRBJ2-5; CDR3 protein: CASSLDKYSMIETQYF; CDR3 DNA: TGCGCCAGCAGCTTGGATAAGTATAGTATGATCGAGACCCAGTACTTC
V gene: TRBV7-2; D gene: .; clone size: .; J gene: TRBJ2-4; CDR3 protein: CASSVPPRVDIQYF; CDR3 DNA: TGTGCCAGCAGCGTTCCACCACGGGTGGACATTCAGTACTTC
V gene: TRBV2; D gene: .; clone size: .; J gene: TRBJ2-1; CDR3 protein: CASIMQTNYNEQFF; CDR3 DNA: TGTGCCAGTATTATGCAGACTAACTACAATGAGCAGTTCTTC
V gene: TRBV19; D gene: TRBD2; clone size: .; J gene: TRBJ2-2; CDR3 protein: CASRAGREANRELFF; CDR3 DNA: TGTGCCAGTCGGGCGGGGCGGGAGGCTAACCGGGAGCTGTTTTTT
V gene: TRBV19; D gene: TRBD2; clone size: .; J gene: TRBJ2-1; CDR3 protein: CASGTSGPTYNEQFF; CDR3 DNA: TGTGCCAGTGGGACTAGCGGGCCTACGTACAATGAGCAGTTCTTC
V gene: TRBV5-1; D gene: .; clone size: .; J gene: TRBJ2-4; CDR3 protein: CASSLDAEGGRENIQYF; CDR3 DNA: TGCGCCAGCAGCTTGGACGCGGAGGGCGGTAGGGAAAACATTCAGTACTTC
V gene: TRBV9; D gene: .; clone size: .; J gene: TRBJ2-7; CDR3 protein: CASSVGDSPNYEQYF; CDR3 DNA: TGTGCCAGCAGCGTAGGAGACAGCCCCAACTACGAGCAGTACTTC
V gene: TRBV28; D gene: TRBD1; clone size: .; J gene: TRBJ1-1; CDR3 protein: CATRGQGASEAFF; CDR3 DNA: TGTGCCACCCGTGGACAGGGGGCGAGTGAAGCTTTCTTT
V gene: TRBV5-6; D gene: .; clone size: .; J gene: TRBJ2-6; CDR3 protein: CASSLGQLHSGANVLTF; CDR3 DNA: TGTGCCAGCAGCTTGGGGCAGCTTCACTCTGGGGCCAACGTCCTGACTTTC
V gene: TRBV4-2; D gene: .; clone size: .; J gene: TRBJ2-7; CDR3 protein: CASSPRGSGVITGEQYF; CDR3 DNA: TGTGCCAGCAGCCCTCGGGGCAGCGGGGTTATTACAGGGGAGCAGTACTTC
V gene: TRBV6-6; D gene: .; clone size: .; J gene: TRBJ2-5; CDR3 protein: CASSYDPTSGGETQYF; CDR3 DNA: TGTGCCAGCAGTTACGATCCGACTAGTGGTGGAGAGACCCAGTACTTC
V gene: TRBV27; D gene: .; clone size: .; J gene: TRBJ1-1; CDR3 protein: CASSFSVNTEAFF; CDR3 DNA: TGTGCCAGCAGTTTTTCAGTGAACACTGAAGCTTTCTTT
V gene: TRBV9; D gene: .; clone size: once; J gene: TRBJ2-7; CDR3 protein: CASSVEGGPTYEQYF; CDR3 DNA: TGTGCCAGCAGCGTAGAGGGGGGCCCGACCTACGAGCAGTACTTC
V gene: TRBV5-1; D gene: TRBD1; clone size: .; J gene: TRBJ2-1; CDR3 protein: CASSPRRTGNEQFF; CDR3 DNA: TGCGCCAGCAGCCCAAGACGGACAGGGAATGAGCAGTTCTTC
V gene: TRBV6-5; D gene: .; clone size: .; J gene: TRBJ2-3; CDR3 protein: CASSYSGYADTQYF; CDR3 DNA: TGTGCCAGCAGTTACTCTGGTTATGCAGATACGCAGTATTTT
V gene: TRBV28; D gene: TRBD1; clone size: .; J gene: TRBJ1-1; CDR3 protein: CASSQDRRAFF; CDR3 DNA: TGTGCCAGCAGCCAGGACAGGAGAGCTTTCTTT
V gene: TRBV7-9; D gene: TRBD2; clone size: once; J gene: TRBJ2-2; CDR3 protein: CASSPGRLAGGTGELFF; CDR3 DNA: TGTGCCAGCAGCCCAGGCAGACTAGCGGGAGGGACCGGGGAGCTGTTTTTT
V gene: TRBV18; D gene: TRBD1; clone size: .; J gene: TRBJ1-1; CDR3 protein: CASSSGGGTEAFF; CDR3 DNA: TGTGCCAGCTCCTCAGGGGGCGGAACTGAAGCTTTCTTT
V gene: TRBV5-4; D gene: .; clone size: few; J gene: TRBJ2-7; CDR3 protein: CASSASPNEQYF; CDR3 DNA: TGTGCCAGCAGCGCGTCCCCTAATGAGCAGTACTTC
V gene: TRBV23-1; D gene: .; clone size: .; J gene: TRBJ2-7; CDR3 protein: CASSHRADSPYEQYF; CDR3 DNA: TGCGCCAGCAGTCATCGGGCGGACAGCCCCTACGAGCAGTACTTC
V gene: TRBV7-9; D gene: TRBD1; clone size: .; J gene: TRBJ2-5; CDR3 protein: CASSSGTGGEETQYF; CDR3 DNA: TGTGCCAGCAGCTCGGGGACAGGGGGGGAGGAGACCCAGTACTTC
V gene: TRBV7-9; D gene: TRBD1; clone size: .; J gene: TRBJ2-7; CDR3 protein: CASSSPGGRVYEQYF; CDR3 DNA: TGTGCCAGCAGCTCCCCAGGGGGTCGTGTTTACGAGCAGTACTTC
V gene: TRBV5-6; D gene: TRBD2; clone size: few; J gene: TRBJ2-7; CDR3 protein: CASSLGLAANYEQYF; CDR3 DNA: TGTGCCAGCAGCCTCGGACTAGCGGCTAACTACGAGCAGTACTTC
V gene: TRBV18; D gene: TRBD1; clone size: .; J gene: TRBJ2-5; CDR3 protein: CASSPGQVQETQYF; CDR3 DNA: TGTGCCAGCTCACCGGGACAGGTTCAAGAGACCCAGTACTTC
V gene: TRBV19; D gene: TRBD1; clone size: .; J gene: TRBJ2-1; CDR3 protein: CASNRGGAYNEQFF; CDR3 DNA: TGTGCCAGTAATCGAGGGGGCGCCTACAATGAGCAGTTCTTC
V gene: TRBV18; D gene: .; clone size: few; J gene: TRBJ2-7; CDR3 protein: CASSTSSVYEQYF; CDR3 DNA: TGTGCCAGCTCAACCTCGTCCGTTTACGAGCAGTACTTC
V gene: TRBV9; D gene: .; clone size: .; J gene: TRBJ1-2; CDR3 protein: CASSIFGLQGGYTF; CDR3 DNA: TGTGCCAGCAGCATCTTCGGGCTGCAAGGCGGCTACACCTTC
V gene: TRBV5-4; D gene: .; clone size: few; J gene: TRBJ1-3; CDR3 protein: CASSLGRDFTGNTIYF; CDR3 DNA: TGTGCCAGCAGCTTGGGGCGGGACTTTACTGGAAACACCATATATTTT
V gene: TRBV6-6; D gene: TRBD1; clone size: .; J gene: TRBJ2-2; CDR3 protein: CASSYGQGSTGELFF; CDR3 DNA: TGTGCCAGCAGTTACGGACAGGGGAGCACCGGGGAGCTGTTTTTT
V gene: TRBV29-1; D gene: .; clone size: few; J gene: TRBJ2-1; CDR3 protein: CSIKTGTYNEQFF; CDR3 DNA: TGCAGCATTAAAACAGGGACTTACAATGAGCAGTTCTTC
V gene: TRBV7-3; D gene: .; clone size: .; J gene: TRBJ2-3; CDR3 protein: CASSSHWTSTDTQYF; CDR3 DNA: TGTGCCAGCAGCTCTCACTGGACTAGCACAGATACGCAGTATTTT
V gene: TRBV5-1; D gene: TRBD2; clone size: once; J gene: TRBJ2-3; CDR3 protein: CASSLVAGETDTQYF; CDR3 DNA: TGCGCCAGCAGCTTGGTAGCGGGAGAGACAGATACGCAGTATTTT
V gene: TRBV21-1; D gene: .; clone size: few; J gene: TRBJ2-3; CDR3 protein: CASSLPSGRVTDTQYF; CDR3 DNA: TGTGCCAGCAGCCTCCCCAGCGGGAGGGTGACAGATACGCAGTATTTT
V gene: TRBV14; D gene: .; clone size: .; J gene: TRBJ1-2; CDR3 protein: CASSQDGGQGIYGYTF; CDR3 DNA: TGTGCCAGCAGCCAAGACGGGGGCCAGGGGATCTATGGCTACACCTTC
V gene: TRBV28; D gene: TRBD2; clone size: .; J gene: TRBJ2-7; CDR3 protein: CASSFSLAGLTYEQYF; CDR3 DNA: TGTGCCAGCAGTTTCTCCCTAGCGGGGTTAACCTACGAGCAGTACTTC
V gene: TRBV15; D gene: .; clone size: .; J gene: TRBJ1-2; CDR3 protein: CATSRDTYGYTF; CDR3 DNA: TGTGCCACCAGCAGAGATACCTATGGCTACACCTTC
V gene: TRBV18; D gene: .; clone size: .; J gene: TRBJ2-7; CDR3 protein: CASSPRGAVGQYF; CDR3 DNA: TGTGCCAGCTCACCACGGGGCGCGGTAGGGCAGTACTTC
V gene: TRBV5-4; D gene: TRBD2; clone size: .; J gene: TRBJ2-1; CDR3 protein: CASSLVGSSGRGEQFF; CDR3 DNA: TGTGCCAGCAGCTTGGTCGGGTCTAGCGGGCGAGGTGAGCAGTTCTTC
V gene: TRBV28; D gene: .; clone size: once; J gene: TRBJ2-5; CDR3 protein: CASSPPRLVREETQYF; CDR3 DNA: TGTGCCAGCAGCCCCCCGCGACTCGTACGAGAAGAGACCCAGTACTTC
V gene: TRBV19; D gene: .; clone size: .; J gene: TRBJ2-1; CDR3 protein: CASSIVGAGEQFF; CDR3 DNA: TGTGCCAGTAGTATAGTCGGCGCGGGGGAGCAGTTCTTC
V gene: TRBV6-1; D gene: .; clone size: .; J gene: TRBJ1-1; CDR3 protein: CASSELGKSSEAFF; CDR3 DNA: TGTGCCAGCAGTGAACTGGGCAAGAGCTCTGAAGCTTTCTTT
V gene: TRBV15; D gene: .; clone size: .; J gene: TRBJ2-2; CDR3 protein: CATSRVGTGKNTGELFF; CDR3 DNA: TGTGCCACCAGCAGAGTAGGTACAGGGAAAAACACCGGGGAGCTGTTTTTT
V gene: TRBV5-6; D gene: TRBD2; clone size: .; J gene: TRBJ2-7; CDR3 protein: CASSLTGTTYEQYF; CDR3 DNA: TGTGCCAGCAGCCTTACCGGGACTACCTACGAGCAGTACTTC